This is a list of T cell receptor beta chains from one sample in a study of T cells after yellow fever vaccination. One entry per CDR3 protein, called by TCRdb with MiXCR from the 5' RACE reads. The data show 300,000 or so distinct CDR3 sequences, 3.5% to 4.5% seen once. The material was PBMCs, obtained 5 days after the yellow fever booster vaccination. Receptors originate from a young man who received the YFV17D yellow fever vaccine. Each CDR3 is given with its conserved first and last residue. A D gene is named only where the DNA matches it firmly. Size tells how often a clone was seen (once, few, many) or the class of an expanded clone, and some rows leave it out.

TRBJ2-3	TRBV12-3/TRBV12-4	few	TRBD2	CASGIAGATDTQYF	TGTGCCAGCGGGATAGCGGGGGCCACAGATACGCAGTATTTT
TRBJ1-5	TRBV7-2	few	TRBD1	CASSSGTGFSNQPQHF	TGTGCCAGCAGCTCTGGGACAGGGTTTAGCAATCAGCCCCAGCATTTT
TRBJ2-5	TRBV5-1	-	TRBD2	CASTAGTSYNIFTGETQYF	TGCGCCAGCACAGCCGGGACTAGCTATAATATCTTTACGGGAGAGACCCAGTACTTC
TRBJ2-3	TRBV24-1	-	TRBD1	CATSDSRTGADTQYF	TGTGCCACCAGTGATTCCCGGACAGGGGCAGATACGCAGTATTTT
TRBJ2-3	TRBV5-1	-	TRBD2	CASSTRIRGGSDTQYF	TGCGCCAGCAGCACCCGAATTCGGGGGGGCTCAGATACGCAGTATTTT
TRBJ2-1	TRBV5-1	few	TRBD2	CASSFLAGDIEQFF	TGCGCCAGCAGCTTCCTAGCGGGAGATATAGAGCAGTTCTTC
TRBJ2-2	TRBV6-1	-	-	CAISRRGDTGELFF	TGTGCCATCTCAAGACGGGGTGATACCGGGGAGCTGTTTTTT
TRBJ1-1	TRBV7-6	many	TRBD1	CASSTGEGGATEAFF	TGTGCCAGCAGCACAGGGGAAGGGGGGGCGACTGAAGCTTTCTTT
TRBJ1-1	TRBV4-3	few	TRBD1	CASSQEIGQTGSTEAFF	TGCGCCAGCAGCCAAGAGATAGGCCAGACAGGGAGTACTGAAGCTTTCTTT
TRBJ2-5	TRBV27	many	-	CASSLDSTQETQYF	TGTGCCAGCAGTTTAGACAGCACACAAGAGACCCAGTACTTC
TRBJ1-1	TRBV7-9	many	-	CASSLVLNTEAFF	TGTGCCAGCAGCTTAGTATTGAACACTGAAGCTTTCTTT
TRBJ2-1	TRBV18	-	TRBD2	CASSPPGLASSNEQFF	TGTGCCAGCTCACCCCCGGGACTAGCCTCCTCCAATGAGCAGTTCTTC
TRBJ2-2	TRBV24-1	many	-	CAVRETYTGELFF	TGTGCCGTAAGAGAAACTTACACCGGGGAGCTGTTTTTT
TRBJ1-1	TRBV5-1	-	TRBD1	CASSLGTGVVVAEAFF	TGCGCCAGCAGCTTAGGGACAGGGGTTGTCGTCGCTGAAGCTTTCTTT
TRBJ2-5	TRBV10-2	many	TRBD2	CASSDWLAGGETQYF	TGCGCCAGCAGTGATTGGCTAGCGGGGGGGGAGACCCAGTACTTC
TRBJ2-1	TRBV7-3	once	-	CASSPPGLQSEQFF	TGTGCCAGCAGCCCCCCGGGACTGCAATCCGAGCAGTTCTTC
TRBJ2-5	TRBV5-1	-	TRBD2	CASGRLAGGPGETQYF	TGCGCCAGCGGTCGCCTAGCGGGGGGGCCAGGGGAGACCCAGTACTTC
TRBJ1-2	TRBV7-9	-	-	CASTPQRVGYGYTF	TGTGCCAGCACACCTCAAAGGGTCGGCTATGGCTACACCTTC
TRBJ2-3	TRBV20-1	-	-	CSARYQLGHDTQYF	TGCAGTGCTAGATACCAACTTGGTCACGATACGCAGTATTTT
TRBJ2-5	TRBV28	few	-	CASSLSRSGEETQYF	TGTGCCAGCAGTTTATCTCGTTCAGGGGAGGAGACCCAGTACTTC